The next 21 T cell receptor beta chains were all read from a single sample in a study of cytomegalovirus exposure and HLA in healthy donors. The PCR ran on 60 Vbeta and 13 Jbeta primers. Data came from immunoSEQ multiplex PCR; TCRdb stores just in-frame clones and leaves some out. The sample shows approximately 150,000 clones, over 70% of them seen only once. The source material was PBMCs. Receptors originate from a middle-aged woman in good health and CMV-seronegative.

This clone is a singleton in its sample. The chain joins TRBV18 to TRBJ2-3; 7 nucleotides line up with TRBD2. The CDR3 has 14 residues. Germline values: CDR1 KGHSH, CDR2 LQKENI. Trimming cost V 6 bases and J 4 bases; bases outside gene matches: 7. The CDR3 DNA is TGTGCCAGCTCGATGGCTAGCGGAGCAGATACGCAGTATTTT. It yields the protein CASSMASGADTQYF. Based on the CDR3 plus reference TRBV18 and TRBJ2-3, the full variable domain is NAGVMQNPRHLVRRRGQEARLRCSPMKGHSHVYWYRQLPEEGLKFMVYLQKENIIDESGMPKERFSAEFPKEGPSILRIQQVVRGDSAAYFCASSMASGADTQYFGPGTRLTVL.

The chain uses TRBV19 and TRBJ1-1, with TRBD1 as a possible D gene (6 bases). The germline gives CDR1 LNHDA, CDR2 SQIVND (reference sequence). Trimming stripped 7 bases from V and 3 bases from J, with 21 bases between. The CDR3 runs to 16 residues. The CDR3 spells CASTLDWGRWDTEAFF. The CDR3 nucleotides read TGTGCCAGTACTCTTGACTGGGGGCGTTGGGACACTGAAGCTTTCTTT. Filled out from reference TRBV19 and TRBJ1-1, the complete variable domain reads DGGITQSPKYLFRKEGQNVTLSCEQNLNHDAMYWYRQDPGQGLRLIYYSQIVNDFQKGDIAEGYSVSREKKESFPLTVTSAQKNPTAFYLCASTLDWGRWDTEAFFGQGTRLTVV.

A word on this clone: One end of the junction does not line up with germline, which may come from a read error. The chain combines TRBV2 with TRBJ1-2, with no clear D. The CDR3 runs 14 residues. Germline assignment: CDR1 SNHLY and CDR2 FYNNEI. The CDR3 DNA is TGTGCCAGCAGTGACCTCGGAACGAACTATGGTTACACCTTC. Amino acids: CASSDLGTNYGYTF.

The chain recombines TRBV6-1 with TRBJ2-1; D is possibly TRBD2 (6 bases). CDR1 is MNHNS and CDR2 is SASEGT in the germline V gene. The V gene lost 6 bases and the J gene lost 2 bases, with 14 bases spanning the gap. The CDR3 runs to 15 residues. The CDR3 spells CASRDNAGTYNEQFF. The CDR3 DNA reads as TGTGCCAGCAGGGATAACGCGGGAACCTACAATGAGCAGTTCTTC.

V gene TRBV7-9 combines with J gene TRBJ2-5, with 8 nucleotides matching TRBD1. Trimming took 11 bases from V and 2 from J; bases not matched to a gene: 10. The CDR3 consists of 14 residues. CDR1 is SEHNR and CDR2 is FQNEAQ in the germline V gene (reference sequence). CDR3 loop: CAVDRDSVQETQYF. For the CDR3, the DNA is TGTGCCGTGGACAGGGACTCGGTACAAGAGACCCAGTACTTC.

This clone was seen a handful of times. At one boundary the junction diverges from the germline segment, which might be a read error. V and J are TRBV7-9 and TRBJ1-2; 12 bases agree with TRBD1. This CDR3 has 15 residues. Germline V lookup: CDR1 SEHNR, CDR2 FQNEAQ (reference sequence). The CDR3 sequence: CSSSWRGTGGEGYTF. Here the CDR3 DNA reads TGTTCCAGCAGCTGGAGAGGGACAGGGGGCGAGGGCTACACCTTC.

This sequence joins TRBV4-2 and TRBJ2-5; 8 nucleotides agree with TRBD2. The tail of the sequence fits TRBJ2-7 better, so the J call may be wrong. Looked up from germline, CDR1 is LGHNA and CDR2 is YNFKEQ. The CDR3 covers 14 residues. CDR3 DNA sequence: TGTGCCAGCAGCCCCTCCGGGACTAGCTACGAGCAGTACTTC. Amino acid sequence: CASSPSGTSYEQYF.

The chain is built from TRBV2 and TRBJ1-2; 8 nucleotides line up with TRBD1. V dropped 5 bases and J dropped 4; count of bases not matched to a gene: 6. The germline gives CDR1 SNHLY, CDR2 FYNNEI. This CDR3 is built from 14 residues. The CDR3 DNA is TGTGCCAGCAGTCCGGACAGGGAAGGCTATGGCTACACCTTC. Its protein is CASSPDREGYGYTF.

This clone has a handful of counts. V usage is TRBV5-1 and J usage is TRBJ2-7; TRBD2 matches at 7 bases. This CDR3 has 13 amino acids. Trimming at V came to 6 bases and at J to 6 bases, leaving 9 bases not matched to a gene. Germline assignment: CDR1 SGHRS and CDR2 YFSETQ. CDR3 DNA sequence: TGCGCCAGCAACGGGGGGATTGGTCTCGAGCAGTACTTC. Its protein is CASNGGIGLEQYF.

The chain couples TRBV19 to TRBJ2-1; D possibly corresponds to TRBD2 (6 bases). This CDR3 contains 12 residues. The V gene lost 6 bases and the J gene lost 8 bases, with 11 bases spanning the gap. The germline V gene encodes CDR1 LNHDA and CDR2 SQIVND (reference sequence). For the CDR3, the DNA is TGTGCCAGTAGCAATCCGGGGGATGAGCAGTTCTTC. It yields the protein CASSNPGDEQFF.

This clone appeared a few times. The chain has TRBV6-4 and TRBJ2-3, with 12 bases aligning to TRBD2. The CDR3 runs to 15 residues. Trimming removed 6 bases from V and 1 base from J; junction bases left unmatched: 2. Germline assignment: CDR1 MRHNA and CDR2 SNTAGT. The CDR3 DNA reads TGTGCCAGCAGCCGACTAGCGGGAGGCACAGATACGCAGTATTTT. Its translation: CASSRLAGGTDTQYF.

The chain links TRBV29-1 to TRBJ2-7; possible D gene TRBD2, 5 bases. Trimming pared 5 bases from V and 0 bases from J, leaving 11 bases between. CDR3 length: 13 amino acids. Looked up from germline, CDR1 is SQVTM and CDR2 is ANQGSEA. Written as DNA, the CDR3 is TGCAGCGTTAGAGGGCGGTTCTCCTACGAGCAGTACTTC. Its translation: CSVRGRFSYEQYF.

The chain carries TRBV19 and TRBJ2-1, with 14 bases that match TRBD2. Germline CDR1 and CDR2: LNHDA and SQIVND (reference sequence). The V gene end was trimmed by 6 bases and the J gene end by 7 bases; junction bases not matched to a gene: 2. The length of the CDR3 is 14 residues. CDR3 nucleotides: TGTGCCAGTAGGACTAGCGGGGGGGCGAATGAGCAGTTCTTC. This sequence encodes CASRTSGGANEQFF.

This chain links TRBV13 with TRBJ2-7; D is possibly TRBD2 (6 bases). The CDR3 is 15 amino acids. Germline-derived CDR1 and CDR2 are PRHDT and FYEKMQ (reference sequence). V lost 3 bases, J lost 1 base, and 13 bases lay in between. CDR3 DNA: TGTGCCAGCAGCTTGCTCCAAAGCGGGTCCTACGAGCAGTACTTC. This sequence encodes CASSLLQSGSYEQYF. The full variable domain, its missing parts supplied by reference TRBV13 and TRBJ2-7, is AAGVIQSPRHLIKEKRETATLKCYPIPRHDTVYWYQQGPGQDPQFLISFYEKMQSDKGSIPDRFSAQQFSDYHSELNMSSLELGDSALYFCASSLLQSGSYEQYFGPGTRLTVT.

The rearrangement links TRBV10-3 to TRBJ1-5; tentatively, D is TRBD1 (5 bases). V lost 3 bases and J 6 bases, leaving 9 bases between the germline ends. The CDR3 is made up of 13 amino acids. The germline V gene encodes CDR1 ENHRY and CDR2 SYGVKD. The CDR3 DNA follows: TGTGCCATCAGTGAACAGGAGAGTCAGCCCCAGCATTTT. This codes for CAISEQESQPQHF.

The V gene is TRBV28, the J gene TRBJ2-1; D may be TRBD2 (7 bases). Trimming took 6 bases from V and 8 from J, leaving 26 bases between them. The germline V gene encodes CDR1 MDHEN and CDR2 SYDVKM. CDR3 length: 17 residues. The CDR3 nucleotides read TGTGCCAGCAGACGGGGTGCCGGGGGGCCTAGCGGACATGAGCAGTTCTTC. It codes for CASRRGAGGPSGHEQFF.

This chain links TRBV2 with TRBJ1-2; 10 nucleotides match TRBD1. The germline CDR1 and CDR2 sequences are SNHLY and FYNNEI. With V trimmed by 7 bases and J by 8 bases, 7 bases remained unmatched. The CDR3 has 13 amino acids. The CDR3 nucleotides are TGTGCCAGCACAGGACAGGGGGTAGGAGGCTACACCTTC. Amino acids: CASTGQGVGGYTF.

The chain is built from TRBV6-5 and TRBJ1-2; 8 nucleotides agree with TRBD1. This CDR3 has 14 residues. The germline CDR1 and CDR2 sequences are MNHEY and SVGAGI. The trim removed 6 bases at V and 3 bases at J, leaving 6 bases unmatched. CDR3 nucleotides: TGTGCCAGCAGCCCGGGACAGGTCGACTATGGCTACACCTTC. Amino acids: CASSPGQVDYGYTF.

The J gene is TRBJ2-7, the V gene TRBV30, with D possibly being TRBD1 (5 bases). The V gene's germline CDR1 is GTSNPN and CDR2 SVGIG (reference sequence). Trimming left V 3 bases short and J 3 bases short, with 15 bases between. The CDR3 extends over 14 amino acids. CDR3 protein: CAWRKAGPNYEQYF. The CDR3 nucleotides read TGTGCCTGGAGAAAGGCAGGGCCAAACTACGAGCAGTACTTC. The full variable domain, in which reference TRBV30 and TRBJ2-7 provide the parts outside the CDR3, is SQTIHQWPATLVQPVGSPLSLECTVEGTSNPNLYWYRQAAGRGLQLLFYSVGIGQISSEVPQNLSASRPQDRQFILSSKKLLLSDSGFYLCAWRKAGPNYEQYFGPGTRLTVT.

This chain links TRBV28 with TRBJ2-7, with 10 bases fitting TRBD1. The germline V gene encodes CDR1 MDHEN and CDR2 SYDVKM. The junction had 4 bases not matched to a gene; V was cut back by 8 bases and J by 3 bases. The CDR3 is 13 amino acids. CDR3 in DNA: TGTGCCAGCGAAGGGACAGGGGACTACGAGCAGTACTTC. It codes for CASEGTGDYEQYF. The variable domain in full, with the rest retrieved from reference TRBV28 and TRBJ2-7, is DVKVTQSSRYLVKRTGEKVFLECVQDMDHENMFWYRQDPGLGLRLIYFSYDVKMKEKGDIPEGYSVSREKKERFSLILESASTNQTSMYLCASEGTGDYEQYFGPGTRLTVT.

This rearrangement joins TRBV28 to TRBJ1-2, with 7 bases fitting TRBD1. The CDR3 is 14 residues long. CDR1 is MDHEN, CDR2 SYDVKM, per germline. Trimming at V came to 5 bases and at J to 3 bases, leaving 6 bases not matched to a gene. In DNA, the CDR3 is TGTGCCAGCAGTCCCTACACAGGGGACTATGGCTACACCTTC. This codes for CASSPYTGDYGYTF.